This record looks at one T cell receptor beta chain sequence and its context. This entry comes from a study of CD8 T cells in Susac syndrome. The CDR3 loop spans 12 amino acids. Germline CDR1 reads GTSNPN; CDR2 reads SVGIG (reference sequence). The V gene end was trimmed by 2 bases and the J gene end by 6 bases; junction bases not matched to a gene: 3. When the RNA was reverse transcribed, random hexamers were used with an input of roughly 0.5 to 1 ug. TCRdb called the immunoSEQ multiplex PCR reads again in MiXCR, with one record for every CDR3 protein. The sample holds around 170,000 distinct CDR3 sequences, more than 90% seen once.

The sequence was obtained from a human donor with Susac syndrome. The rearrangement joins TRBV30 to TRBJ1-2; 7 positions agree with TRBD1. The sequenced material came from CD4+ T cells from PBMCs. The CDR3 is CAWSLDRNGYTF. The CDR3 nucleotides read TGTGCCTGGAGTCTGGACAGGAATGGCTACACCTTC.